These T cell receptor beta chains were read from a single sample in a study of siplizumab effects on memory and regulatory T cells. The assay was immunoSEQ multiplex PCR, and TCRdb's table has in-frame clones only and misses some. In the table there are approximately 82,000 clones, approximately 86% of which are singletons. Sequenced input: Tregs sorted from blood. These receptor sequences come from a human donor in good health. Both conserved end residues are part of each CDR3. The D gene is left open where the match is weak. Some rows have no size entry. The others give once, few or many, or a class for an expanded clone.

D gene	V gene	J gene	clone size	CDR3 DNA	CDR3 protein
-	TRBV5-1	TRBJ2-3	-	TGCGCCAGTCGGGGGGCTAGCACAGATACGCAGTATTTT	CASRGASTDTQYF
-	TRBV9	TRBJ2-3	-	TGTGCCAGCAGCCCCCTCGGGGGTAGCACAGATACGCAGTATTTT	CASSPLGGSTDTQYF
TRBD2	TRBV11-2	TRBJ2-5	-	TGTGCCAGCAGCAAGAGGACTAGCGGGGGTGGGGAGACCCAGTACTTC	CASSKRTSGGGETQYF
-	TRBV6-6	TRBJ2-3	-	TGTGCCAGCAGTTGGCCTCCCCCAGATACGCAGTATTTT	CASSWPPPDTQYF
TRBD2	TRBV18	TRBJ2-7	-	TGTGCCAGCTCACCAGGAGCGGGGGCCTACGAGCAGTACTTC	CASSPGAGAYEQYF
-	TRBV15	TRBJ1-1	-	TGTGCCACCAGCAGAGATGGGGTGAACACTGAAGCTTTCTTT	CATSRDGVNTEAFF
TRBD2	TRBV27	TRBJ2-3	-	TGTGCCAGCAGTTTACGCAGCGGGGCCAGAGATACGCAGTATTTT	CASSLRSGARDTQYF
-	TRBV2	TRBJ1-2	-	TGTGCCAGCATCTATCACGGGACACAGGCCCCCTATGGCTACACCTTC	CASIYHGTQAPYGYTF
-	TRBV15	TRBJ2-3	-	TGTGCCACCAGCAGACGAGACTCCTTCACAGATACGCAGTATTTT	CATSRRDSFTDTQYF
-	TRBV7-2	TRBJ2-5	-	TGTGCCAGCAGACTCCAAGGGGGGACCCAGTACTTC	CASRLQGGTQYF
-	TRBV29-1	TRBJ1-1	few	TGCAGCGTTGCCAGGGAGACTGAAGCTTTCTTT	CSVARETEAFF
-	TRBV9	TRBJ1-1	-	TGTGCCAGCAGCCCGCGTCCACAGGGTGGCTCTGAAGCTTTCTTT	CASSPRPQGGSEAFF
-	TRBV4-3	TRBJ2-3	-	TGCGCCAGCAGCCAAGATTCGCTAGGTTCGACAGATACGCAGTATTTT	CASSQDSLGSTDTQYF
-	TRBV11-2	TRBJ2-7	-	TGTGCCAGCAGCCACACCCTCGTGCCGGGGGCGGCCTACGAGCAGTACTTC	CASSHTLVPGAAYEQYF
-	TRBV27	TRBJ1-5	-	TGTGCCAGCAGCCCATGGTCCTCGGGTGATAATCAGCCCCAGCATTTT	CASSPWSSGDNQPQHF
-	TRBV5-1	TRBJ2-1	-	TGCGCCAGCAGCTTGGTTGAAGGACGCTCCTACAATGAGCAGTTCTTC	CASSLVEGRSYNEQFF
TRBD2	TRBV13	TRBJ2-3	-	TGTGCCAGCAGCTTAGGTGGACTAGCGGGGACAGATACGCAGTATTTT	CASSLGGLAGTDTQYF
-	TRBV7-2	TRBJ1-2	-	TGTGCCAGCAGCACAGGAGGACACCGATATGGCTACACCTTC	CASSTGGHRYGYTF
TRBD1	TRBV6-1	TRBJ1-1	-	TGTGCCAGCAGTGAAGGGACAGGGCCCCACTCTTTCTTT	CASSEGTGPHSFF
-	TRBV5-1	TRBJ1-4	-	TGCGCCAGCAGCTTGGGCTATAATGAAAAACTGTTTTTT	CASSLGYNEKLFF
-	TRBV5-4	TRBJ2-3	-	TGTGCCAGCAGCTTGGGTCGTGGCGGGGGCGAGGGAGATACGCAGTATTTT	CASSLGRGGGEGDTQYF
-	TRBV5-1	TRBJ1-1	-	TGCGCCAGCAGCTTGTTATATGACACTGAAGCTTTCTTT	CASSLLYDTEAFF
-	TRBV7-6	TRBJ2-5	-	TGTGCCAGCAGCTTAGCCCTAGGGACCACCCTAAGCCACCAAGAGACCCAGTACTTC	CASSLALGTTLSHQETQYF
TRBD1	TRBV13	TRBJ1-4	-	TGTGCCAGCAGCTTAGCCGGGACAGGGCAAGAAAAACTGTTTTTT	CASSLAGTGQEKLFF
-	TRBV7-6	TRBJ1-1	few	TGTGCCAGCAGCGCAGTGAACACTGAAGCTTTCTTT	CASSAVNTEAFF
-	TRBV5-1	TRBJ2-3	-	TGCGCCAGCAGCTTCGGGACTGCCGACGGCACAGATACGCAGTATTTT	CASSFGTADGTDTQYF
TRBD2	TRBV5-4	TRBJ2-1	-	TGTGCCAGCAGCTTCGGCGGGGGGGCGTACAATGAGCAGTTCTTC	CASSFGGGAYNEQFF
TRBD2	TRBV27	TRBJ2-1	-	TGTGCCAGCAGTTTGTATATAGCGGGGGCTACCAATGAGCAGTTCTTC	CASSLYIAGATNEQFF